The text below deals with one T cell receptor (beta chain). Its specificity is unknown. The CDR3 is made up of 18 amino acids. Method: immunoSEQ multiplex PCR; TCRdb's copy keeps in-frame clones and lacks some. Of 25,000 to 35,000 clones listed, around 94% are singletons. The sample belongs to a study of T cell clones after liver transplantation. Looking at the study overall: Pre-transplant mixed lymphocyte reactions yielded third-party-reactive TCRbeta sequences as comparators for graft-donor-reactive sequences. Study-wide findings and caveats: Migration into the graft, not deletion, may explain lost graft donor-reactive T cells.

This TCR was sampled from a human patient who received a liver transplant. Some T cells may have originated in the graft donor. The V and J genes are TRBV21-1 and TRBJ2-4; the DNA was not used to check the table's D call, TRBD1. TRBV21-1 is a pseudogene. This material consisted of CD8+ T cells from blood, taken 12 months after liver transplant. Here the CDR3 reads CASSKGTVAELAKNIQYF. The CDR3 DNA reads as TGTGCCAGCAGCAAAGGGACAGTGGCGGAACTAGCCAAAAACATTCAGTACTTC.